These T cell receptor beta chains were read from a single sample in a study of shared clonotypes between healthy human individuals. Produced via immunoSEQ multiplex PCR; TCRdb's table is partial and in-frame only. The sample consists of about 2.3 million clones, 80% to 95% of them appearing once. The sample was naive CD4+ T cells from PBMCs. These receptors all come from a young man in good health. Some clones in this sample may be carry-over from other donors' samples. Both conserved end residues are part of each CDR3. The order of the fields is J gene, V gene, D gene, clone size, CDR3 DNA, CDR3 protein. The D gene is left open where the match is weak. The listing skips clone size in some rows; elsewhere it reads once, few, many or a size class.

j_gene: TRBJ1-3
v_gene: TRBV18
d_gene: TRBD1
abundance: -
CDR3nt: TGTGCCAGCTCACCGACAGGGGCCCCCTCCTCTGGAAACACCATATATTTT
CDR3aa: CASSPTGAPSSGNTIYF

j_gene: TRBJ2-7
v_gene: TRBV29-1
d_gene: TRBD2
abundance: -
CDR3nt: TGCAGCACCGGACTAGCGGCCGGGGGAGCCTACGAGCAGTACTTC
CDR3aa: CSTGLAAGGAYEQYF

j_gene: TRBJ1-5
v_gene: TRBV5-1
d_gene: -
abundance: few
CDR3nt: TGCGCCAGCAGCTTGGATGGGCATCAGCCCCAGCATTTT
CDR3aa: CASSLDGHQPQHF

j_gene: TRBJ2-7
v_gene: TRBV5-6
d_gene: -
abundance: -
CDR3nt: TGTGCCAGCAGCTTACAGGGCCCTATCCCCTACGAGCAGTACTTC
CDR3aa: CASSLQGPIPYEQYF

j_gene: TRBJ2-2
v_gene: TRBV4-3
d_gene: -
abundance: -
CDR3nt: TGCGCCAGCAGCCAAGAGGTTTGGATGGGGGAGCTGTTTTTT
CDR3aa: CASSQEVWMGELFF

j_gene: TRBJ2-7
v_gene: TRBV27
d_gene: -
abundance: -
CDR3nt: TGTGCCAGCAGTTTACTGGGCGGGATAACCTACGAGCAGTACTTC
CDR3aa: CASSLLGGITYEQYF

j_gene: TRBJ1-5
v_gene: TRBV10-2
d_gene: -
abundance: once
CDR3nt: TGCGCCAGCAGAGACCCGACGGATCAGCCCCAGCATTTT
CDR3aa: CASRDPTDQPQHF

j_gene: TRBJ2-5
v_gene: TRBV28
d_gene: -
abundance: -
CDR3nt: TGTGCCAGCAGCACCCAGTCGGGGGTTTGGGAGACCCAGTACTTC
CDR3aa: CASSTQSGVWETQYF

j_gene: TRBJ1-5
v_gene: TRBV15
d_gene: -
abundance: -
CDR3nt: TGTGCCACCTTATCTAACACCTATAGCAATCAGCCCCAGCATTTT
CDR3aa: CATLSNTYSNQPQHF

j_gene: TRBJ1-3
v_gene: TRBV28
d_gene: -
abundance: -
CDR3nt: TGTGCCAGCATCGACAGGCGGGGACCTGGAAACACCATATATTTT
CDR3aa: CASIDRRGPGNTIYF

j_gene: TRBJ1-4
v_gene: TRBV18
d_gene: -
abundance: -
CDR3nt: TGTGCCAGCTCACGACAAGGACAGAGTAATGAAAAACTGTTTTTT
CDR3aa: CASSRQGQSNEKLFF

j_gene: TRBJ2-2
v_gene: TRBV11-3
d_gene: -
abundance: -
CDR3nt: TGTGCCAGCAGCTTAGGGTCAGGGAACACCGGGGAGCTGTTTTTT
CDR3aa: CASSLGSGNTGELFF

j_gene: TRBJ2-5
v_gene: TRBV4-1
d_gene: -
abundance: -
CDR3nt: TGCGCCAGCAGACCAAGGGGAGGGACAGAGGAAGAGACCCAGTACTTC
CDR3aa: CASRPRGGTEEETQYF

j_gene: TRBJ2-5
v_gene: TRBV28
d_gene: -
abundance: -
CDR3nt: TGTGCCAGCAGTTTGACTACAATCCAAGAGACCCAGTACTTC
CDR3aa: CASSLTTIQETQYF

j_gene: TRBJ2-1
v_gene: TRBV19
d_gene: -
abundance: -
CDR3nt: TGTGCCAGCCAGACAAGGGACGATGAGCAGTTCTTC
CDR3aa: CASQTRDDEQFF

j_gene: TRBJ2-5
v_gene: TRBV27
d_gene: -
abundance: -
CDR3nt: TGTGCAGCAGCAAGGGCCTCCCAAGAGACCCAGTACTTC
CDR3aa: CAAARASQETQYF

j_gene: TRBJ2-1
v_gene: TRBV28
d_gene: -
abundance: -
CDR3nt: TGTGCCAGCAGTTTAGGGGGAGGTACTTGGGGCAATGAGCAGTTCTTC
CDR3aa: CASSLGGGTWGNEQFF

j_gene: TRBJ2-5
v_gene: TRBV6-6
d_gene: -
abundance: -
CDR3nt: TGTGCCAGCAGTTACTCAGGGGAGAAAGAGACCCAGTACTTC
CDR3aa: CASSYSGEKETQYF

j_gene: TRBJ1-2
v_gene: TRBV7-2
d_gene: -
abundance: -
CDR3nt: TGTGCCAGCAGCCTTGGGACTAATGGCTACACCTTC
CDR3aa: CASSLGTNGYTF

j_gene: TRBJ1-5
v_gene: TRBV7-2
d_gene: -
abundance: -
CDR3nt: TGTGCCAGCAGCTTAGTCGGAGGGAACCTATATAGCAATCAGCCCCAGCATTTT
CDR3aa: CASSLVGGNLYSNQPQHF

j_gene: TRBJ1-1
v_gene: TRBV15
d_gene: TRBD1
abundance: few
CDR3nt: TGTGCCACCAACCGGGACAGAAAGAACACTGAAGCTTTCTTT
CDR3aa: CATNRDRKNTEAFF

j_gene: TRBJ1-1
v_gene: TRBV5-6
d_gene: -
abundance: -
CDR3nt: TGTGCCAGCAGCTTGCTCGGAGATTTAAACACTGAAGCTTTCTTT
CDR3aa: CASSLLGDLNTEAFF

j_gene: TRBJ2-5
v_gene: TRBV5-1
d_gene: TRBD1
abundance: -
CDR3nt: TGCGCCAGCAGCCAACGAGGAGGACAGGGTGGAGAGACCCAGTACTTC
CDR3aa: CASSQRGGQGGETQYF

j_gene: TRBJ2-1
v_gene: TRBV4-1
d_gene: -
abundance: -
CDR3nt: TGCGCCAGCAGCCAAGATATTGGGCGGACCTACAATGAGCAGTTCTTC
CDR3aa: CASSQDIGRTYNEQFF